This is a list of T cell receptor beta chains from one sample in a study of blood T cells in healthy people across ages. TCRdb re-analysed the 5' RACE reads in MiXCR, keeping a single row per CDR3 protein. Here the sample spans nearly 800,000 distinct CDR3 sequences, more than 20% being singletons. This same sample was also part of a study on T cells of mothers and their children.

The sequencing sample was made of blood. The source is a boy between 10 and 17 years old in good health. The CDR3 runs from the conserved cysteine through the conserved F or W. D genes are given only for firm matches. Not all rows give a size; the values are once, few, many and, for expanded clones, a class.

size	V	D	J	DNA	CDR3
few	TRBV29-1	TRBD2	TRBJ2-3	TGCAGCGTCAACGGAGGGACTAGCGGCACAGATACGCAGTATTTT	CSVNGGTSGTDTQYF
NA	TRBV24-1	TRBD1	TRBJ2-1	TGTGCCACCAGTGATGCACAGGGGGCCACCTACAACGAGCAGTTCTTC	CATSDAQGATYNEQFF
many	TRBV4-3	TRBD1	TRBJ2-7	TGCGCCAGCAGCCAAGAAAGAGACAGGGGGTACGAGCAGTACTTC	CASSQERDRGYEQYF
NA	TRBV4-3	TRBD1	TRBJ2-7	TGCGCCAGCAGTTGGGCAGGGGGTGACTACGAGCAGTACTTC	CASSWAGGDYEQYF
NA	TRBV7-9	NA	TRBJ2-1	TGTGCCAGCAGCTTAGCGGCCCTACCTGAGCAGTTCTTC	CASSLAALPEQFF
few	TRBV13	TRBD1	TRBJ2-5	TGTGCCAGCAGCTCCCAGGACAGGGACCAAGAGACCCAGTACTTC	CASSSQDRDQETQYF
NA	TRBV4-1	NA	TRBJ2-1	TGCGCCAGCAGCCGTTCCGGGCGGGCAAACAACGAGCAGTTCTTC	CASSRSGRANNEQFF
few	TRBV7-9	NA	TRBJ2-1	TGTGCCAGCGAGGGAGACAATGAGCAGTTCTTC	CASEGDNEQFF
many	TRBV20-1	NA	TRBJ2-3	TGCAGTGCAAGCTCGGAAACAGATACGCAGTATTTT	CSASSETDTQYF
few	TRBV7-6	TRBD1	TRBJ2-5	TGTGCCAGCCACAGGGGGCCGGGACAGGGAGGGGAGACCCAGTACTTC	CASHRGPGQGGETQYF
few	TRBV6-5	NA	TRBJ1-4	TGTGCCAGCAGTTACTCAAGCAACTTTGGAGGTGAAAAACTGTTTTTT	CASSYSSNFGGEKLFF
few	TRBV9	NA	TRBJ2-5	TGTGCCAGCAGCGCCGGGACGAAGGAGACCCAGTACTTC	CASSAGTKETQYF
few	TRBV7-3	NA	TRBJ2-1	TGTGCCAGCAGCCCCCAGGCCGGGAGCAATGAGCAGTTCTTC	CASSPQAGSNEQFF
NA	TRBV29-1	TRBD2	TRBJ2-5	TGCAGCGTTGGTGCTAGCGGGAATGAAGAGACCCAGTACTTC	CSVGASGNEETQYF
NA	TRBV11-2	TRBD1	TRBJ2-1	TGTGCCAGCAGCCGGACAGGGGGCCCCCCCAGCTCCTACAATGAGCAGTTCTTC	CASSRTGGPPSSYNEQFF
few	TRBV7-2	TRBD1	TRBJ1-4	TGTGCCAGCAGCTATGGGACAGGGTCTAATGAAAAACTGTTTTTT	CASSYGTGSNEKLFF
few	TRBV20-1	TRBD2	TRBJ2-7	TGCAGTGCGGACGCCCTAGCGGGAGTTGGCGAGCAGTACTTC	CSADALAGVGEQYF